A selection of T cell receptor beta chains follows, all from one sample in a study of blood T cell repertoires in COVID-19. The table came from immunoSEQ multiplex PCR; TCRdb's copy has only in-frame clones and leaves some out. The sample yields roughly 100,000 clones, 84% seen once. Sequences were obtained from peripheral blood. The receptors shown here come from a man aged 55 to 70 with acute or convalescent COVID-19. Each CDR3 is given with its conserved first and last residue. The order of the fields is clone size, D gene, V gene, J gene, CDR3 DNA, CDR3 protein. D genes are given only for firm matches. Rows may omit the clone size; those that give it use once, few, many or a size class.

>-|-|TRBV19|TRBJ1-1
TGTGCCAGTAGTATAGGGCGGGCCGGACCTGAAGCTTTCTTT
CASSIGRAGPEAFF
>-|TRBD2|TRBV7-9|TRBJ2-7
TGTGCCAGCAGCTTAGGACACGCGCCTCGGGGAGGGAGTGTATCCGAGCAGTACTTC
CASSLGHAPRGGSVSEQYF
>-|-|TRBV2|TRBJ2-5
TGTGCCAGCAGTTACAACCTCCAAGAGACCCAGTACTTC
CASSYNLQETQYF
>-|-|TRBV29-1|TRBJ2-3
TGCAGCGTTGCGTCAGCGCGTACCACAGATACGCAGTATTTT
CSVASARTTDTQYF
>-|-|TRBV29-1|TRBJ2-6
TGCAGCGTTGCGCGGGGATACTCTGGGGCCAACGTCCTGACTTTC
CSVARGYSGANVLTF
>-|-|TRBV7-6|TRBJ1-1
TGTGCCAGCAGCTTAGGGGCAGAGAACACTGAAGCTTTCTTT
CASSLGAENTEAFF
>-|TRBD1|TRBV4-2|TRBJ2-1
TGTGCCAGCAGCCAAGATCTGCTGGGACAGGGATGGGGAGAGCAGTTCTTC
CASSQDLLGQGWGEQFF
>-|TRBD1|TRBV7-8|TRBJ1-1
TGTGCCAGCAGCCTTCAGGGGGCGAGTTTTGGGACTGAAGCTTTCTTT
CASSLQGASFGTEAFF
>-|TRBD1|TRBV29-1|TRBJ1-6
TGCAGCGTTCGGACAGGGACTAATTCACCCCTCCACTTT
CSVRTGTNSPLHF
>-|-|TRBV7-2|TRBJ2-5
TGTGCCAGCAGCTTAGTGCGGCAAGAGACCCAGTACTTC
CASSLVRQETQYF
>-|TRBD1|TRBV5-1|TRBJ2-1
TGCGCCAGTTCCTCGGCCGGGACAGACAATGAGCAGTTCTTC
CASSSAGTDNEQFF
>-|TRBD2|TRBV5-4|TRBJ2-5
TGTGCCAGCAGCATAACATTAGCGGGAGCAGAGACCCAGTACTTC
CASSITLAGAETQYF
>-|TRBD2|TRBV5-1|TRBJ2-4
TGCGCCAGCAGCCCGGCGGGAGGACTAGCCAAAAACATTCAGTACTTC
CASSPAGGLAKNIQYF
>-|TRBD1|TRBV10-3|TRBJ1-2
TGTGCCATCAGTGAGGACAGGGGAGGTGGCTACACCTTC
CAISEDRGGGYTF
>-|TRBD2|TRBV11-2|TRBJ2-7
TGTGCCAGCAGCTTAGGCCCCTATCTAGCGGGATACGAGCAGTACTTC
CASSLGPYLAGYEQYF
>-|-|TRBV24-1|TRBJ2-4
TGTGCCACCAGTGGTTGGGGCGACAAAAACATTCAGTACTTC
CATSGWGDKNIQYF
>once|TRBD1|TRBV5-4|TRBJ1-1
TGTGCCAGCAGAAGAACCGGGACAGGAATAGGTAGGGACACTGAAGCTTTCTTT
CASRRTGTGIGRDTEAFF
>-|-|TRBV12-3/TRBV12-4|TRBJ1-5
TGTGCCAGCAGTACAGGGAGCAATCAGCCCCAGCATTTT
CASSTGSNQPQHF
>-|-|TRBV5-4|TRBJ2-1
TGTGCCAGCAGCTTGGGCGGGCCCAGCTCCTACAATGAGCAGTTCTTC
CASSLGGPSSYNEQFF
>-|-|TRBV27|TRBJ1-2
TGTGCCAGCAGTTTAAGGGGCGCGCTTAATGGCTACACCTTC
CASSLRGALNGYTF
>-|-|TRBV4-3|TRBJ2-3
TGCGCCAGCAGCCAAGTGGGCCCAGATACGCAGTATTTT
CASSQVGPDTQYF
>-|-|TRBV9|TRBJ1-5
TGTGCCAGCAGCGTAGACCCGGGTCAGCCCCAGCATTTT
CASSVDPGQPQHF
>-|-|TRBV5-1|TRBJ1-3
TGCGCCAGCAGACCTTACAGGGACTCTGGAAACACCATATATTTT
CASRPYRDSGNTIYF
>few|-|TRBV28|TRBJ1-1
TGTGCCAGCAGTCCGACAGTTCCTATGAACACTGAAGCTTTCTTT
CASSPTVPMNTEAFF
>-|TRBD1|TRBV19|TRBJ2-2
TGTGCCAGTAGTATCCCCCAGGGGGCGAGCGGGGAGCTGTTTTTT
CASSIPQGASGELFF
>-|TRBD2|TRBV28|TRBJ2-7
TGTGCCAGCAGTACTTGGACTAGCGGGAGTTCCTACGAGCAGTACTTC
CASSTWTSGSSYEQYF
>-|-|TRBV28|TRBJ1-5
TGTGCCAGCCTAGGCGGTTTCGGGATTCAGCCCCAGCATTTT
CASLGGFGIQPQHF